These 8 T cell receptor beta chains came from one sample sequenced in a study of response to subunit inactivated influenza vaccine (dated by TCRdb to 2017 to 2018). Libraries were built with RT-PCR. Sequencing was performed on an Illumina HiSeq 2500. In TCRdb, the public reads were trimmed at Q25 with fastp and aligned with MiXCR, with productive beta chains retained. Every CDR3 protein is listed once, alongside the most common genes and DNA of its rows. Counted in this sample were around 750,000 distinct CDR3 sequences; 21% of them appeared once. The ten most abundant clones make up roughly 10% of the sample. This specimen consisted of PBMCs from blood, obtained about 5 days after vaccination. The receptor source for this set is a middle-aged man who received an inactivated influenza vaccine. Donor details come from another sample of the same person, matched by shared clones.

This clonotype was found many times. The V and J genes are TRBV7-9 and TRBJ2-1; the match to TRBD1 covers 9 bases. The V gene end was trimmed by 1 base and the J gene end by 7 bases; junction bases not matched to a gene: 5. Germline loops: CDR1 SEHNR, CDR2 FQNEAQ (reference sequence). The CDR3 has 15 residues. For the CDR3, the DNA is TGTGCCAGCAGCTTAGGCGGGACAGGGTCTAATGAGCAGTTCTTC. It is translated as CASSLGGTGSNEQFF.

The gene calls are TRBV4-1 and TRBJ2-1; 7 positions match TRBD2. CDR1 and CDR2 (germline): MGHRA, YSYEKL. V was pared by 0 bases and J by 10 bases, with 6 bases of the junction left unmatched. The CDR3 is 14 amino acids. CDR3 nucleotide sequence: TGCGCCAGCAGCCAAGATCTGAAGGGAGGGGAGCAGTTCTTC. This sequence encodes CASSQDLKGGEQFF.

This clonotype was counted a single time. V usage is TRBV29-1 and J usage is TRBJ2-5; 10 nucleotides line up with TRBD1. The CDR3 covers 15 residues. Looked up from germline, CDR1 is SQVTM and CDR2 is ANQGSEA. Trimming at V came to 6 bases and at J to 4 bases, leaving 11 bases not matched to a gene. This CDR3 is CSVDWGQGPAETQYF. The CDR3, as DNA: TGCAGCGTGGACTGGGGACAGGGGCCAGCAGAGACCCAGTACTTC.

The V call is TRBV4-1, the J call TRBJ2-7; TRBD2 is a possible D gene (5 bases). Germline V gene lookup returns CDR1 MGHRA and CDR2 YSYEKL. There are 14 residues in the CDR3. V lost 0 bases, J lost 9 bases, and 15 bases lay in between. The CDR3 region is CASSQDGEYVSQYF. The CDR3 nucleotides read TGCGCCAGCAGCCAAGACGGGGAATACGTATCGCAGTACTTC.

This clonotype was counted a few times. The genes are TRBV6-5 and TRBJ2-7, with a weak D call TRBD2 (5 bases). The CDR3 is 12 residues long. Germline CDR1 and CDR2: MNHEY and SVGAGI. The V end was cut by 6 bases, the J end by 3 bases, with 9 bases between. The CDR3 loop is CASSWEIYEQYF. DNA of the CDR3: TGTGCCAGCAGCTGGGAGATCTACGAGCAGTACTTC.

The chain links TRBV7-8 to TRBJ2-6; the match to TRBD2 covers 10 bases. V lost 3 bases to trimming and J lost 2 bases; unmatched junction nucleotides: 10. The CDR3 consists of 19 residues. The germline V gene has CDR1 SGHVS and CDR2 FQNEAQ. The CDR3 loop is CASSFAQAGGGPGANVLTF. CDR3 in DNA: TGTGCCAGCAGCTTTGCTCAAGCGGGAGGGGGTCCTGGGGCCAACGTCCTGACTTTC.

The table lists this clonotype with many counts. The rearrangement uses TRBV7-2 and TRBJ2-7; TRBD1 agrees at 7 bases. The germline gives CDR1 SGHTA, CDR2 FQGNSA. The CDR3 length is 13 residues. Trimming cost V 5 bases and J 7 bases; bases outside gene matches: 8. CDR3 DNA: TGTGCCAGCAGCCCTACAGGGGTGGGGGAGCAGTACTTC. It yields the protein CASSPTGVGEQYF.

The chain carries TRBV19 and TRBJ1-1; D is uncertain. V was trimmed by 3 bases and J by 4 bases, leaving 3 bases between them. Germline assignment: CDR1 LNHDA and CDR2 SQIVND (reference sequence). The CDR3 is 11 amino acids. The CDR3 DNA sequence: TGTGCCAGTAGTATGAGCACTGAAGCTTTCTTT. Amino acid sequence: CASSMSTEAFF.